The sequence of this TCR beta chain was determined in a study of blood T cell repertoires in COVID-19. Study-level background: T cells, B-cell-depleted T cells, or PBMCs supplied cDNA or gDNA.

Authors' data handling: Amplifying reference gene primers gave estimates of nucleated cell counts. The protocol was immunoSEQ multiplex PCR, while the TCRdb copy is restricted to in-frame clones and leaves out a portion. From that table come the V and J calls and clone size; the DNA was used to work out D and trimming. Of 190,000 or so clones in the sample, roughly 88% were seen once. The junction had 5 bases not matched to a gene; V was cut back by 3 bases and J by 6 bases. Germline V CDR1 and CDR2: KGHDR, SFDVKD. The CDR3 extends over 15 amino acids. This sequence joins TRBV24-1 and TRBJ2-4; TRBD2 matches at 9 bases. This sequence originates from a woman aged 25 to 39 who had recovered from COVID-19. Sequenced material: PBMCs or T cells enriched from blood (not recorded which). In DNA form, the CDR3 reads TGTGCCACCAGTGATCCCCGGACTAGCGCAAACATTCAGTACTTC. Translating gives CATSDPRTSANIQYF.